The 27 T cell receptor beta chains listed next were all sequenced from one sample in a study of OX40 agonist ivuxolimab in advanced cancers. Sequencing was performed with immunoSEQ multiplex PCR; in TCRdb, only in-frame clones are kept and a portion is missing. The data show more than 100,000 clones, more than 80% seen once. The sample in question was CD4+ or CD8+ T cells sorted from blood, obtained in a trial of the OX40 agonist ivuxolimab. These receptors were taken from an adult with an advanced solid tumor such as melanoma, head and neck, liver or kidney cancer.

The gene calls are TRBV4-3 and TRBJ2-5, with D unresolved. The germline V and J ends were trimmed by 1 base and 0 bases, with 6 bases remaining between them. The CDR3 is 14 amino acids. Per germline, CDR1 LGHNA and CDR2 YSLEER. The CDR3 protein is CASSQGAHQETQYF. CDR3 DNA: TGCGCCAGCAGCCAAGGGGCACACCAAGAGACCCAGTACTTC.

The rearrangement uses TRBV14 and TRBJ1-1; D call uncertain. The germline V and J ends were trimmed by 4 bases and 0 bases, with 9 bases remaining between them. This CDR3 region has 14 residues. Germline-derived CDR1 and CDR2 are SGHDN and FVKESK. This CDR3 reads CASSPRTMNTEAFF. The CDR3 nucleotides are TGTGCCAGCAGCCCTCGGACGATGAACACTGAAGCTTTCTTT.

The chain has TRBV7-2 and TRBJ2-2; D unclear. CDR3 length: 15 amino acids. V lost 0 bases, J lost 4 bases, and 9 bases lay in between. Germline CDR1 and CDR2: SGHTA and FQGNSA. CDR3 DNA sequence: TGTGCCAGCAGCTTAGCCGGGTCGGGCACCGGGGAGCTGTTTTTT. The encoded protein is CASSLAGSGTGELFF. The whole variable domain, filled in from reference TRBV7-2 and TRBJ2-2, reads GAGVSQSPSNKVTEKGKDVELRCDPISGHTALYWYRQSLGQGLEFLIYFQGNSAPDKSGLPSDRFSAERTGGSVSTLTIQRTQQEDSAVYLCASSLAGSGTGELFFGEGSRLTVL.

The V and J genes are TRBV5-6 and TRBJ2-5, with 10 nucleotides matching TRBD2. Per germline, CDR1 SGHDT and CDR2 YYEEEE. The V gene end was trimmed by 1 base and the J gene end by 7 bases; junction bases not matched to a gene: 7. The CDR3 sequence is 15 residues long. Here the CDR3 DNA reads TGTGCCAGCAGCTTGAATAGCGGGGGGTATCGGACCCAGTACTTC. Translated: CASSLNSGGYRTQYF.

V is TRBV7-9 and J is TRBJ2-5, with 11 positions matching TRBD1. V lost 5 bases, J lost 12 bases, and 11 bases stayed unmatched. CDR1 is SEHNR, CDR2 FQNEAQ, per germline (reference sequence). The CDR3 loop spans 14 amino acids. CDR3 protein: CASSQGTGGFREYF. CDR3 nucleotide sequence: TGTGCCAGCAGCCAAGGGACAGGGGGTTTTCGGGAGTACTTC. Combining the CDR3 with reference TRBV7-9 and TRBJ2-5 gives the whole variable domain DTGVSQNPRHKITKRGQNVTFRCDPISEHNRLYWYRQTLGQGPEFLTYFQNEAQLEKSRLLSDRFSAERPKGSFSTLEIQRTEQGDSAMYLCASSQGTGGFREYFGPGTRLLVL.

The rearrangement links TRBV6-1 to TRBJ2-1, with D hard to call. This CDR3 has 12 amino acids. V gave up 4 bases and J gave up 6 bases, with 7 bases separating them. Per germline, CDR1 MNHNS and CDR2 SASEGT. The CDR3 spells CASSVFGNEQFF. DNA for the CDR3: TGTGCCAGCAGTGTGTTTGGCAATGAGCAGTTCTTC.

This rearrangement joins TRBV29-1 to TRBJ2-5; D remains ambiguous. V lost 4 bases and J lost 4, with 10 bases in between. Per the germline V gene, CDR1 is SQVTM and CDR2 is ANQGSEA. The CDR3 sequence is 12 residues long. The CDR3 nucleotides read TGCAGCGTTGGGACGGGCGCAGAGACCCAGTACTTC. Its protein product is CSVGTGAETQYF.

The chain uses TRBV19 and TRBJ2-5, with 9 bases that match TRBD1. Germline CDR1 is LNHDA and CDR2 is SQIVND (reference sequence). V was clipped by 4 bases and J by 4 bases; unmatched bases: 4. This CDR3 has 14 residues. CDR3 nucleotide sequence: TGTGCCAGTAGTACCGGACAGGGGAGAGAGACCCAGTACTTC. It specifies CASSTGQGRETQYF.

The rearrangement joins TRBV2 to TRBJ1-3, with D hard to call. Per the germline V gene, CDR1 is SNHLY and CDR2 is FYNNEI. Between the trimmed V and J ends, which lost 2 bases and 4 bases, there was a span of 3 bases. The CDR3 length is 12 residues. CDR3: CASSEKGNTIYF. DNA for the CDR3: TGTGCCAGCAGTGAAAAGGGAAACACCATATATTTT.

The chain recombines TRBV7-2 with TRBJ2-7, with unresolved D. Germline values: CDR1 SGHTA, CDR2 FQGNSA. CDR3 length: 11 amino acids. Between the trimmed V and J ends, which lost 2 bases and 10 bases, there was a span of 9 bases. The CDR3 sequence is CASSLSSVQYF. The CDR3 DNA is TGTGCCAGCAGCTTATCATCTGTTCAGTACTTC.

The table lists this clone with a count of one. This CDR3 reads CASSMDPTYEQYF. CDR3 in DNA: TGTGCCAGCAGTATGGACCCAACCTACGAGCAGTACTTC. This chain links TRBV7-9 with TRBJ2-5; D gene uncertain. The closer fit of TRBJ2-7 to the DNA end suggests the J call may be wrong. There are 13 residues in the CDR3. CDR1 and CDR2 (germline): SEHNR, FQNEAQ (reference sequence).

The chain has TRBV28 and TRBJ1-2; D perhaps matches TRBD1 (6 bases). The CDR3 runs 15 residues. CDR1 MDHEN and CDR2 SYDVKM come from the germline V gene. The V and J ends lost 5 bases and 2 bases respectively, with 15 bases between them. CDR3: CASSLAGGLNYGYTF. The CDR3 DNA follows: TGTGCCAGCAGTCTAGCCGGGGGGCTAAACTATGGCTACACCTTC.

The rearrangement uses TRBV28 and TRBJ1-5, with D tentatively TRBD1 (5 bases). V gave up 6 bases and J gave up 4 bases, with 16 bases separating them. The length of the CDR3 is 15 residues. From germline, CDR1 is MDHEN and CDR2 SYDVKM. The DNA of the CDR3 is TGTGCCAGCAGGGCTTCAGACAGAAATAATCAGCCCCAGCATTTT. It yields the protein CASRASDRNNQPQHF.

The V gene is TRBV27, the J gene TRBJ2-1; TRBD1 might be the D (6 bases). The V end lost 5 bases, the J end lost 8 bases, and 10 bases lay between the germline ends. The germline V gene encodes CDR1 MNHEY and CDR2 SMNVEV (reference sequence). The CDR3 has 12 amino acids. The CDR3 nucleotides read TGTGCCAGCAGTCGCAGGGGCCATGAGCAGTTCTTC. Its translation: CASSRRGHEQFF.

The chain joins TRBV7-2 to TRBJ2-5, with D possibly being TRBD2 (5 bases). The CDR3 totals 13 residues. Trimming took 2 bases from V and 7 from J, leaving 11 bases between them. CDR1 is SGHTA, CDR2 FQGNSA, per germline. The DNA of the CDR3 is TGTGCCAGCAGCTTAAGCGGCCCTCGGACCCAGTACTTC. It codes for CASSLSGPRTQYF.

In its sample, this clone was seen a few times. The genes are TRBV2 and TRBJ1-2; D gene ambiguous. Trimming pared 6 bases from V and 6 bases from J, leaving 17 bases between. The CDR3 runs to 14 residues. Germline loops: CDR1 SNHLY, CDR2 FYNNEI. The CDR3: CASRYSGGVDGYTF. In nucleotides, the CDR3 is TGTGCCAGCAGGTACTCCGGCGGAGTGGATGGCTACACCTTC.

V and J are TRBV4-3 and TRBJ2-2; D may correspond to TRBD1 or TRBD2 (5 bases each). CDR1 is LGHNA and CDR2 is YSLEER in the germline V gene. The CDR3 loop spans 14 amino acids. The V and J ends lost 1 base and 12 bases respectively, with 15 bases between them. DNA of the CDR3: TGCGCCAGCAGCCAAGGTCCGGGGACGATCAAGCTGTTTTTT. This gives the protein CASSQGPGTIKLFF.

This chain joins TRBV6-6 and TRBJ1-5; D not certain. Germline V gives CDR1 MNHNY, CDR2 SVGAGI (reference sequence). CDR3 length equals 13 residues. V lost 2 bases, J lost 2 bases, and 4 bases lay in between. CDR3: CASSYRGNQPQHF. The CDR3 region has the DNA TGTGCCAGCAGTTACAGGGGCAATCAGCCCCAGCATTTT.

The chain is built from TRBV28 and TRBJ2-7; tentative D call: TRBD1 (6 bases). This CDR3 comprises 15 residues. The germline V gene has CDR1 MDHEN and CDR2 SYDVKM. The V end lost 6 bases, the J end lost 3 bases, and 18 bases lay between the germline ends. The CDR3 protein is CASRPYTGLDYEQYF. The CDR3 DNA follows: TGTGCCAGCAGGCCTTATACAGGGTTGGACTACGAGCAGTACTTC.

The chain employs TRBV30 and TRBJ1-2; 10 bases line up with TRBD1. Germline CDR1 GTSNPN, CDR2 SVGIG (reference sequence). Trimming took 3 bases from V and 6 from J; bases not matched to a gene: 7. The CDR3 extends over 14 amino acids. The CDR3 sequence: CAWSPPGTGDGYTF. CDR3 DNA: TGTGCCTGGAGCCCTCCCGGGACAGGGGATGGCTACACCTTC.

J is TRBJ2-6 and V is TRBV5-1; 7 nucleotides line up with TRBD2. The germline V gene has CDR1 SGHRS and CDR2 YFSETQ. Losses at the gene ends were 3 bases for V and 2 bases for J; bases not matched to a gene: 5. The CDR3 covers 16 residues. The CDR3 reads CASSSSGGAGANVLTF. The CDR3 nucleotides read TGCGCCAGCAGCTCTTCGGGGGGAGCTGGGGCCAACGTCCTGACTTTC.

This sequence joins TRBV28 and TRBJ1-4; 7 nucleotides line up with TRBD1. V gave up 6 bases and J gave up 6 bases; unmatched junction bases: 10. Per germline, CDR1 MDHEN and CDR2 SYDVKM. CDR3 size: 15 residues. The CDR3 sequence: CASSPAWDSDEKLFF. The CDR3 coding sequence is TGTGCCAGCAGCCCCGCGTGGGACAGTGATGAAAAACTGTTTTTT.

V gene TRBV5-1 combines with J gene TRBJ2-3; TRBD2 aligns across 14 bases. Per germline, CDR1 SGHRS and CDR2 YFSETQ. The CDR3 length is 16 residues. J lost 6 bases, V lost 4 bases, and 7 bases had no gene match. The CDR3, as DNA: TGCGCCAGCAGCGTAGGACTAGCGGGGGGCCTTGATACGCAGTATTTT. Translating it yields CASSVGLAGGLDTQYF.

V is TRBV7-9 and J is TRBJ2-2; 11 positions agree with TRBD1. J lost 1 base, V lost 5 bases, and 6 bases had no gene match. The CDR3 covers 17 residues. CDR1 is SEHNR, CDR2 FQNEAQ, per germline (reference sequence). The CDR3 sequence is CASSRGTGGLNTGELFF. DNA of the CDR3: TGTGCCAGCAGCCGAGGGACAGGGGGATTGAACACCGGGGAGCTGTTTTTT.

This clone was recorded once. The rearrangement links TRBV6-5 to TRBJ2-2; no clear D. The V and J ends lost 5 bases and 8 bases respectively, with 12 bases between them. The CDR3 extends over 13 amino acids. Germline lookup yields CDR1 MNHEY and CDR2 SVGAGI. DNA of the CDR3: TGTGCCAGCAGTCACCCTTTTCGGGGGGAGCTGTTTTTT. Its protein is CASSHPFRGELFF.

The chain uses TRBV5-1 and TRBJ2-5, with 11 bases fitting TRBD2. The CDR3 runs 15 residues. V dropped 3 bases and J dropped 5; count of bases not matched to a gene: 6. In germline, CDR1 is SGHRS, CDR2 YFSETQ. Here the CDR3 DNA reads TGCGCCAGCAGCTCATCTAGCGGGGGGTCCGAGACCCAGTACTTC. Its translation: CASSSSSGGSETQYF.

The rearrangement uses TRBV7-2 and TRBJ2-1; 7 bases fit TRBD1. J gave up 3 bases and V 2 bases, and 7 bases lay outside the gene matches. CDR3 length equals 16 residues. Germline CDR1 reads SGHTA; CDR2 reads FQGNSA. The CDR3 nucleotides read TGTGCCAGCAGCTTACAGGGGACAGTCGTCTACAATGAGCAGTTCTTC. It translates to CASSLQGTVVYNEQFF.